Sequencing of this T cell receptor beta chain was carried out in a study of OX40 agonist ivuxolimab in advanced cancers. Study-wide results and caveats: Patients with a partial response at 0.1-3.0 mg/kg had among the lowest clonal expansion. The study did not work out the antigen specificity of the expanded peripheral T cells.

This table comes from immunoSEQ multiplex PCR, and its TCRdb copy is limited to in-frame clones, with some not included. This sample carries around 9,900 clones, about 66% of them seen once, and the ten largest clones take around 26%. CDR1 and CDR2 from the germline V gene are LNHDA and SQIVND (reference sequence). The length of the CDR3 is 12 residues. V was clipped by 7 bases and J by 4 bases, with 10 bases between them. Comments on this clone: Its antigen is undetermined.

The sequence derives from an adult with an advanced solid tumor such as melanoma, head and neck, liver or kidney cancer. Source: CD4+ or CD8+ T cells sorted from blood, taken in a trial of the OX40 agonist ivuxolimab. V usage is TRBV19 and J usage is TRBJ1-2, with D perhaps matching TRBD1 (5 bases). The CDR3 sequence is CASMGGFYGYTF. CDR3 DNA: TGTGCCAGTATGGGGGGTTTCTATGGCTACACCTTC.